These 12 T cell receptor beta chains originate from one sample sequenced in a study of Graves' ophthalmopathy and Graves' hyperthyroidism. CDR3 regions of TCR beta were amplified from RNA transcripts. Scientists carried out first-round RT-PCR using HTBI primers and then a second-round multiplex PCR. TCRdb processed the multiplex PCR reads anew with MiXCR; each CDR3 protein has one entry. This table holds about 1.1 million distinct CDR3 sequences, approximately 35% found once. Sequencing was done on a sample of peripheral blood or thyroid tissue (not recorded which). The source is an adult man with Graves' hyperthyroidism.

A remark on this clonotype: A clone one base away is much larger, so this may be a read error. The rearrangement links TRBV29-1 to TRBJ2-7; TRBD1 matches 7 bases. Germline assignment: CDR1 SQVTM and CDR2 ANQGSEA. CDR3 size: 12 residues. The CDR3 reads CGVQGTAYEQYF. The DNA of the CDR3 is TGCGGCGTACAAGGGACAGCCTACGAGCAGTACTTC.

This clonotype was seen ten or more times. The rearrangement uses TRBV7-6 and TRBJ1-6, with D perhaps matching TRBD1 (6 bases). Looked up from germline, CDR1 is SGHVS and CDR2 is FNYEAQ. The CDR3 runs 16 residues. V lost 5 bases, J lost 5 bases, and 16 bases lay in between. In nucleotides, the CDR3 is TGTGCCAGCAGCGCCCTTAGGGGGGGCGATAATTCACCCCTCCACTTT. The encoded protein is CASSALRGGDNSPLHF.

This clonotype was observed many times. The chain carries TRBV7-8 and TRBJ2-7, with 13 bases that match TRBD2. V dropped 0 bases and J dropped 3; count of bases not matched to a gene: 5. Germline CDR1 is SGHVS and CDR2 is FQNEAQ. The CDR3 consists of 17 residues. This CDR3 reads CASSLAATSGGSYEQYF. The CDR3 DNA sequence: TGTGCCAGCAGCTTAGCCGCGACTAGCGGGGGGAGCTACGAGCAGTACTTC.

In its sample, this clonotype was seen a few times. J is TRBJ2-7 and V is TRBV30, with D possibly matching TRBD1 (5 bases). Deletions cut 7 bases from V and 4 bases from J, with 17 bases between. This CDR3 contains 13 residues. CDR1 is GTSNPN and CDR2 is SVGIG in the germline V gene (reference sequence). The DNA of the CDR3 is TGTGCCTCTCAGTTAGGGGTTCGGTACGAGCAGTACTTC. Amino acid sequence: CASQLGVRYEQYF.

In its sample, this clonotype was seen once. Possible read error: a much larger clone is one base away. This chain connects TRBV19 to TRBJ1-1; TRBD1 agrees at 11 bases. Germline-derived CDR1 and CDR2 are LNHDA and SQIVND (reference sequence). This CDR3 is built from 16 residues. The J segment lost 1 base and the V segment lost 6 bases, leaving 7 bases of the junction unmatched. The CDR3 sequence: CASRHRDRGTNTEAFF. CDR3 nucleotide sequence: TGTGCCAGTAGACACCGGGACAGGGGGACGAACACTGAAGCTTTCTTT. The variable domain in full, with the rest retrieved from reference TRBV19 and TRBJ1-1, is DGGITQSPKYLFRKEGQNVTLSCEQNLNHDAMYWYRQDPGQGLRLIYYSQIVNDFQKGDIAEGYSVSREKKESFPLTVTSAQKNPTAFYLCASRHRDRGTNTEAFFGQGTRLTVV.

This clonotype was observed at least ten times. This chain connects TRBV20-1 to TRBJ2-7; 7 bases line up with TRBD2. In germline, CDR1 is DFQATT, CDR2 SNEGSKA (reference sequence). This CDR3 is 14 amino acids long. Germline trimming cut 3 bases from V and 7 bases from J; bases unmatched to any gene: 12. The CDR3 region has the DNA TGCAGTGCTAGCGGCGGGGGATGGTGGGGAGAGCAGTACTTC. Its translation is CSASGGGWWGEQYF.

This clonotype has more than one count but fewer than ten. The chain employs TRBV7-8 and TRBJ2-5, with D hard to call. Germline assignment: CDR1 SGHVS and CDR2 FQNEAQ. This CDR3 spans 12 amino acids. Trimming stripped 7 bases from V and 1 base from J, with 7 bases between. The CDR3 here is CASKRPQETQYF. CDR3 sequence (DNA): TGTGCCAGCAAGAGACCCCAAGAGACCCAGTACTTC.

This clonotype was seen at least ten times. This chain links TRBV20-1 with TRBJ2-5; the D gene is possibly TRBD2 (6 bases). This CDR3 contains 13 residues. V lost 6 bases to trimming and J lost 7 bases, with 18 bases between them. Germline-derived CDR1 and CDR2 are DFQATT and SNEGSKA (reference sequence). The CDR3 spells CSARLVGSGTQYF. As DNA, the CDR3 is TGCAGTGCGAGACTAGTGGGATCAGGGACCCAGTACTTC.

A few counts support this clonotype. The chain is built from TRBV20-1 and TRBJ2-2; possible D gene TRBD1, 6 bases. The CDR3 is 14 amino acids. From germline, CDR1 is DFQATT and CDR2 SNEGSKA (reference sequence). Trimming took 6 bases from V and 3 from J, leaving 14 bases between them. The CDR3 bases are TGCAGTGCAAACAGGGCGGTTGACACCGGGGAGCTGTTTTTT. Protein sequence: CSANRAVDTGELFF.

This clonotype has just a few counts. The chain combines TRBV28 with TRBJ1-2; D not resolved. The CDR3 has 10 residues. Germline assignment: CDR1 MDHEN and CDR2 SYDVKM. The CDR3 sequence is CVSGDFGYTF. CDR3 in DNA: TGTGTATCTGGTGACTTTGGCTACACCTTC.

This clonotype has only one observation. The J gene is TRBJ2-3, the V gene TRBV29-1, with 11 bases fitting TRBD1. The junction had 9 bases not matched to a gene; V was cut back by 5 bases and J by 8 bases. Germline CDR1 is SQVTM and CDR2 is ANQGSEA. This CDR3 contains 14 residues. The DNA for the CDR3 is TGCAGCGTTACGGGACAGGGGGAGCGGGGTACGCAGTATTTT. This codes for CSVTGQGERGTQYF.

To note about this clonotype: A single base separates this from a much larger clone, so it may be a read error. The V gene is TRBV12-3 or TRBV12-4, the J gene TRBJ2-7; D gene unclear. The CDR3 sequence is 13 residues long. The CDR3 DNA is TGTGCCAGCCGTTTCCGTGGCTCCTACGAGCAGTACTTC. The encoded protein is CASRFRGSYEQYF.